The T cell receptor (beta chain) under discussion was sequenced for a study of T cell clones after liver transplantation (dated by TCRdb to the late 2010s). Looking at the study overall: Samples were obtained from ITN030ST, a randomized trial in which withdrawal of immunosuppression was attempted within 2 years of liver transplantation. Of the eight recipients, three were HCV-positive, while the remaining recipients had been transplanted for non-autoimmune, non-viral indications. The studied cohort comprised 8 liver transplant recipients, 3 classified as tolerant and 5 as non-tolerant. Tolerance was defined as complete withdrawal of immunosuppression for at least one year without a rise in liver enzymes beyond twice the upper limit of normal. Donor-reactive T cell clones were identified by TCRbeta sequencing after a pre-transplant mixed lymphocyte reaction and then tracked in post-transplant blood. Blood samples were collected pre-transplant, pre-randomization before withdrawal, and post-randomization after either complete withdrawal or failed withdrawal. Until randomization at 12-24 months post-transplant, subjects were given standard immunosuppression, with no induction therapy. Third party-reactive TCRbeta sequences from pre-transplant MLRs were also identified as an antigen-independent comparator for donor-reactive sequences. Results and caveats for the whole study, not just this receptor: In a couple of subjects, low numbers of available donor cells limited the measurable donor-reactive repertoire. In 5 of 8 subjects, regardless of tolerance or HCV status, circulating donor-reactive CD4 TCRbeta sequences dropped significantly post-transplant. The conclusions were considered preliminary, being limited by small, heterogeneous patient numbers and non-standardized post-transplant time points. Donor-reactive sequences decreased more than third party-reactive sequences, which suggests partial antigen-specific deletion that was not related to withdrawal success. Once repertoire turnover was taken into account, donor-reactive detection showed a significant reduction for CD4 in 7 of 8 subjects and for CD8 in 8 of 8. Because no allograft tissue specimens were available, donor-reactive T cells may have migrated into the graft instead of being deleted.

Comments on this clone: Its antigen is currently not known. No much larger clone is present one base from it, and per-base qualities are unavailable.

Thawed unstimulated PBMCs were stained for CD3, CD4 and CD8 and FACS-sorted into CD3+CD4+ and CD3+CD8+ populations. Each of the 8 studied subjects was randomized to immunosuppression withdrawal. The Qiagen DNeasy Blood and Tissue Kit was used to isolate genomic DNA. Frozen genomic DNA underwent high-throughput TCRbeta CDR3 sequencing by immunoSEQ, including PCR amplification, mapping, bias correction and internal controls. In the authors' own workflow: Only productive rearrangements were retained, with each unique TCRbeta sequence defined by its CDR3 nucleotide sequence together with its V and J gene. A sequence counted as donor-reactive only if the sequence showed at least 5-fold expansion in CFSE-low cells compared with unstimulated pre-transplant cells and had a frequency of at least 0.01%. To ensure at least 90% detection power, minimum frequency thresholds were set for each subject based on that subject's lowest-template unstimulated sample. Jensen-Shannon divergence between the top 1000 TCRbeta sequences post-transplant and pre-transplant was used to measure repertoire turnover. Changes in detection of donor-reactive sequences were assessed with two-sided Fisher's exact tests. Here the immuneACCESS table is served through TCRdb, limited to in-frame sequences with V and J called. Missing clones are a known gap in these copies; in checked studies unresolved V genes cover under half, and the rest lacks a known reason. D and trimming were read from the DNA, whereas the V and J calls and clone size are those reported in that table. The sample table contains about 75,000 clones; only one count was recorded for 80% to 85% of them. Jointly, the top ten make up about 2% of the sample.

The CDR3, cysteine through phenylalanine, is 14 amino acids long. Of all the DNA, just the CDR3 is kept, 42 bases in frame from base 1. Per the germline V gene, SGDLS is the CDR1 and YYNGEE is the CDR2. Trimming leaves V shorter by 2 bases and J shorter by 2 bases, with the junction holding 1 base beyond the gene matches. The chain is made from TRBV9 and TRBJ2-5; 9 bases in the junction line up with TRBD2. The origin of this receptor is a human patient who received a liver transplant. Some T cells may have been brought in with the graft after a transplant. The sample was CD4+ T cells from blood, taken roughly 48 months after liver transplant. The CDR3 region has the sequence CASSVAGGQETQYF. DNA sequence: TGTGCCAGCAGCGTTGCGGGGGGGCAAGAGACCCAGTACTTC.